The sequence of this TCR beta chain was determined in a study of cytomegalovirus exposure and HLA in healthy donors. Study-wide findings and caveats: As a later analysis showed, several of the most significant clusters appeared to be linked to common viral pathogens.

In the case of this clone: Its antigen is unknown.

The PCR had 60 Vbeta and 13 Jbeta primers. This table comes from immunoSEQ multiplex PCR, and its TCRdb copy is limited to in-frame clones, with some not included. This sample yields fewer than 250,000 clones, of which about 85% are seen a single time; around 1.6% belongs to the top ten. CDR1 and CDR2 from the germline V gene are SGHRS and YFSETQ. The CDR3 covers 15 residues. This rearrangement joins TRBV5-1 to TRBJ2-5, with 7 nucleotides matching TRBD2. The J call may not be correct, given that the DNA end is closer to TRBJ2-7. The sequenced sample consisted of PBMCs. The sequence was collected from a woman aged 50 to 65 in good health and CMV-seronegative. CDR3 region: CASSLALGGPYEQYF. The CDR3, as DNA: TGCGCCAGCAGCTTGGCCTTGGGAGGGCCCTACGAGCAGTACTTC.